This T cell receptor (beta chain) comes out of a study of technical replicates of blood from several donors. The assay was immunoSEQ multiplex PCR, and TCRdb's table has in-frame clones only and misses some. Of tens of thousands of clones detected, about 96% appear once; the ten largest clones hold over 0.25%. The V end lost 2 bases, the J end lost 1 base, and 11 bases lay between the germline ends. Germline V CDR1 and CDR2: MNHEY, SVGAGI. This CDR3 is 15 amino acids long. The J gene is TRBJ1-1, the V gene TRBV6-5, with D perhaps matching TRBD1 (6 bases). The receptor comes from a human donor in good health. The sequenced sample was T cells isolated from PBMCs. The CDR3 DNA sequence: TGTGCCAGCAGTTACATCTCGACAGGGAACACTGAAGCTTTCTTT. It encodes CASSYISTGNTEAFF.